A single sample is the source of the 21 T cell receptor beta chains below, sequenced in a study of regulatory T cells in long-lasting Graves disease. Time point reported: newly diagnosed GD, antithyroid drugs for less than 3 months. PBMC RNA served as the TCR library source. Arm-PCR of CDR3 regions and iRepertoire HTBI primers were used to build TCR beta libraries. MiXCR was run by TCRdb on the multiplex PCR reads, yielding one entry per CDR3 protein. This sample yields roughly 350,000 distinct CDR3 sequences, of which 16% are seen a single time; 20% to 25% belongs to the top ten. The data also belong to a second study, concerning T cells in Graves' hyperthyroidism and ophthalmopathy.

Sequencing was performed on peripheral blood mononuclear cells (PBMCs), taken at new diagnosis, from a patient treated with antithyroid drugs. The receptors were gathered from a woman aged 18-29 years with Graves disease.

This clonotype has just a few counts. The rearrangement joins TRBV19 to TRBJ1-2; 9 nucleotides match TRBD1. In germline, CDR1 is LNHDA, CDR2 SQIVND (reference sequence). The ends lost 6 bases at V and 7 bases at J; junction bases unmatched: 15. The CDR3 spans 16 residues. The CDR3: CASSAGTGPGAFGYTF. The DNA of the CDR3 is TGTGCCAGTAGCGCCGGGACAGGGCCTGGGGCGTTTGGCTACACCTTC.

The CDR3 region has the DNA TGTGCCAGCAGCCAACTTGACACCGGGGAGCTGTTTTTT. This sequence encodes CASSQLDTGELFF. The chain links TRBV5-6 to TRBJ2-2; D gene ambiguous. The germline V and J ends were trimmed by 4 bases and 3 bases, with 7 bases remaining between them. Germline V gene data show CDR1 as SGHDT and CDR2 as YYEEEE. The CDR3 contains 13 residues.

This clonotype was counted many times. This chain connects TRBV18 to TRBJ1-1; D is ambiguous. CDR3 size: 13 residues. V was trimmed by 6 bases and J by 1 base, leaving 9 bases between them. Looked up from germline, CDR1 is KGHSH and CDR2 is LQKENI. The CDR3 sequence is CASSRKGNTEAFF. CDR3 DNA: TGTGCCAGCTCCCGAAAGGGGAACACTGAAGCTTTCTTT.

This clonotype was detected many times. The chain combines TRBV28 with TRBJ1-6; D remains ambiguous. The germline V gene encodes CDR1 MDHEN and CDR2 SYDVKM. The CDR3 has 14 amino acids. Trimming took 3 bases from V and 4 from J, leaving 7 bases between them. The CDR3 DNA reads as TGTGCCAGCAGTTTTCGTCAGTATAATTCACCCCTCCACTTT. Encoded protein: CASSFRQYNSPLHF.

This clonotype was counted at least ten times. This sequence joins TRBV24-1 and TRBJ2-7; D call uncertain. The germline V gene encodes CDR1 KGHDR and CDR2 SFDVKD. The CDR3 totals 12 residues. Trimming pared 3 bases from V and 0 bases from J, leaving 2 bases between. In nucleotides, the CDR3 is TGTGCCACCAGTGATAACTCCTACGAGCAGTACTTC. It translates to CATSDNSYEQYF.

This clonotype occurred many times. This sequence joins TRBV9 and TRBJ2-3; TRBD2 matches 8 bases. This CDR3 has 16 amino acids. CDR1 SGDLS and CDR2 YYNGEE come from the germline V gene. J lost 6 bases, V lost 0 bases, and 9 bases had no gene match. CDR3 DNA sequence: TGTGCCAGCAGCGTAGCCCCGGGAGGGGGGATGGATACGCAGTATTTT. This translates into CASSVAPGGGMDTQYF.

This clonotype was seen a single time. The chain joins TRBV11-2 to TRBJ1-2; a possible D gene is TRBD1 (5 bases). Germline assignment: CDR1 SGHAT and CDR2 FQNNGV. This CDR3 is 16 amino acids long. V dropped 7 bases and J dropped 0 bases, with 18 bases sitting between them. The CDR3 sequence is CASTHFRGPTNYGYTF. The CDR3 region has the DNA TGTGCCAGCACCCACTTTCGGGGACCCACTAACTATGGCTACACCTTC.

This clonotype was seen many times. V and J are TRBV28 and TRBJ2-7, with 11 bases lining up with TRBD2. Germline assignment: CDR1 MDHEN and CDR2 SYDVKM. With 5 bases clipped from V and 4 bases from J, the junction kept 7 bases outside the gene matches. This CDR3 has 15 amino acids. The CDR3 bases are TGTGCCAGCAGTGAGACTAGCGGGAACAGATACGAGCAGTACTTC. Translation: CASSETSGNRYEQYF.

This clonotype was recorded many times. The CDR3 region has the DNA TGTGCCAGCAGCTTCATCAGAGATTCACCCCTCCACTTT. Protein sequence: CASSFIRDSPLHF. V usage is TRBV28 and J usage is TRBJ1-6; D remains unclear. This CDR3 has 13 amino acids. The V end lost 6 bases, the J end lost 8 bases, and 11 bases lay between the germline ends. Germline assignment: CDR1 MDHEN and CDR2 SYDVKM.

This clonotype was counted between two and nine times. J is TRBJ1-4 and V is TRBV30; D gene uncertain. From germline, CDR1 is GTSNPN and CDR2 SVGIG (reference sequence). CDR3 length equals 15 residues. With 7 bases removed from V and 7 bases from J, the gap between germline ends came to 22 bases. This CDR3 reads CASGLGLGDGEKLFF. DNA of the CDR3: TGTGCCTCCGGGTTGGGGTTGGGTGATGGTGAAAAACTGTTTTTT.

This clonotype was counted many times. The chain couples TRBV27 to TRBJ2-7; the D is unclear. Germline lookup yields CDR1 MNHEY and CDR2 SMNVEV (reference sequence). The CDR3 is 13 amino acids. With 0 bases removed from V and 5 bases from J, the gap between germline ends came to 8 bases. The CDR3 here is CASSLSENHEQYF. The CDR3 coding sequence is TGTGCCAGCAGTTTATCGGAGAACCACGAGCAGTACTTC.

This clonotype was seen only a few times. V usage is TRBV9 and J usage is TRBJ2-7, with no clear D. CDR1 and CDR2 (germline): SGDLS, YYNGEE. CDR3 length: 14 amino acids. V dropped 0 bases and J dropped 7 bases, with 14 bases sitting between them. Here the CDR3 DNA reads TGTGCCAGCAGCGTAGGAAGTTTTTTGGGGGAGCAGTACTTC. Its translation is CASSVGSFLGEQYF.

This chain joins TRBV6-1 and TRBJ2-1, with TRBD2 identical over 15 bases. V shed 6 bases, J shed 1 base, and the junction held 4 bases outside the gene matches. Germline assignment: CDR1 MNHNS and CDR2 SASEGT. The CDR3 has 17 amino acids. The CDR3 loop is CASSTGTSGRSYNEQFF. The CDR3 nucleotides are TGTGCCAGCAGCACCGGGACTAGCGGGAGGTCCTACAATGAGCAGTTCTTC.

This clonotype was counted ten times or more. This chain uses TRBV2 with TRBJ1-4, with TRBD1 as a possible D gene (5 bases). Trimming shortened V by 8 bases and J by 0 bases, and 10 bases separated the two germline ends. The germline V gene encodes CDR1 SNHLY and CDR2 FYNNEI. The CDR3 consists of 14 residues. CDR3 residues: CASGGSATNEKLFF. CDR3 sequence (DNA): TGTGCCAGCGGGGGGAGTGCAACTAATGAAAAACTGTTTTTT.

About this clonotype: Since a much larger clone is just one base distant, this may be a read error. The chain is built from TRBV7-6 and TRBJ2-1; 8 bases line up with TRBD1. The length of the CDR3 is 13 residues. V lost 5 bases to trimming and J lost 5 bases; unmatched junction nucleotides: 2. Looked up from germline, CDR1 is SGHVS and CDR2 is FNYEAQ. The CDR3 region has the DNA TGTGCCAGCAGCGTGGACAGGGACAATGAGCAGTTCTTC. It is translated as CASSVDRDNEQFF.

This clonotype was found a few times. Being one base from a much bigger clone, this may be a read error. Without the conserved terminal phenylalanine or tryptophan, this CDR3 likely stems from a read error. The genes are TRBV6-5 and TRBJ2-2; 8 nucleotides agree with TRBD1. The germline V gene has CDR1 MNHEY and CDR2 SVGAGI. This CDR3 is 16 amino acids long. With 0 bases clipped from V and 4 bases from J, the junction kept 4 bases outside the gene matches. The chain's CDR3 is CASSYSPGGTTGELFS. The CDR3, as DNA: TGTGCCAGCAGTTACTCTCCAGGGGGCACCACCGGGGAGCTGTTTTCT.

At least ten counts were recorded for this clonotype. This chain joins TRBV28 and TRBJ2-5; 10 bases fit TRBD1. Germline loops: CDR1 MDHEN, CDR2 SYDVKM. The length of the CDR3 is 16 residues. Trimming at V came to 0 bases and at J to 5 bases, leaving 6 bases not matched to a gene. The CDR3 sequence is CASSLWDRGGRETQYF. For the CDR3, the DNA is TGTGCCAGCAGTTTATGGGACAGGGGGGGCCGTGAGACCCAGTACTTC.

In its sample, this clonotype was seen many times. As DNA, the CDR3 is TGTGCCAGCAGTGAGACACTGAACACTGAAGCTTTCTTT. Translating gives CASSETLNTEAFF. The rearrangement joins TRBV3-1 to TRBJ1-1; D gene unclear. The CDR3 contains 13 residues. Germline-derived CDR1 and CDR2 are LGHDT and YNNKEL (reference sequence). Between the trimmed V and J ends, which lost 6 bases and 0 bases, there was a span of 8 bases.

In this sample, this clonotype turned up many times. The rearrangement joins TRBV11-2 to TRBJ1-1, with D unclear. CDR1 is SGHAT and CDR2 is FQNNGV in the germline V gene. This CDR3 contains 12 residues. The V end lost 5 bases, the J end lost 0 bases, and 4 bases lay between the germline ends. The CDR3: CASSPMNTEAFF. The DNA of the CDR3 is TGTGCCAGCAGCCCAATGAACACTGAAGCTTTCTTT. The variable domain in full, completed from reference TRBV11-2 and TRBJ1-1, reads EAGVAQSPRYKIIEKRQSVAFWCNPISGHATLYWYQQILGQGPKLLIQFQNNGVVDDSQLPKDRFSAERLKGVDSTLKIQPAKLEDSAVYLCASSPMNTEAFFGQGTRLTVV.

This chain joins TRBV5-5 and TRBJ2-7, with D perhaps matching TRBD1 (5 bases). The V gene's germline CDR1 is SGHKS and CDR2 YYEKEE (reference sequence). There are 19 residues in the CDR3. V was shortened by 0 bases and J by 4 bases, with 26 bases between the two germline ends. This CDR3 is CASSLGRGPFSNQKYEQYF. In nucleotides, the CDR3 is TGTGCCAGCAGCTTGGGAAGGGGCCCGTTTTCAAATCAAAAATACGAGCAGTACTTC. Full variable domain (missing parts from reference TRBV5-5 and TRBJ2-7): DAGVTQSPTHLIKTRGQQVTLRCSPISGHKSVSWYQQVLGQGPQFIFQYYEKEERGRGNFPDRFSARQFPNYSSELNVNALLLGDSALYLCASSLGRGPFSNQKYEQYFGPGTRLTVT.

In this sample, this clonotype turned up many times. The chain joins TRBV24-1 to TRBJ2-1, with TRBD2 matching 7 bases. V was pared by 6 bases and J by 2 bases, with 9 bases of the junction left unmatched. This CDR3 has 16 amino acids. CDR1 KGHDR and CDR2 SFDVKD come from the germline V gene. CDR3 coding DNA: TGTGCCACCAGTATGGAACGGGAGGCCCCCTACAATGAGCAGTTCTTC. It translates to CATSMEREAPYNEQFF.